This paragraph covers one TCR beta chain sequence. Its antigen specificity is not known. No much larger clone is present one base from it, and per-base qualities are unavailable. The data originate from a study of T cell responses to AZD1222 COVID-19 vaccine (dated by TCRdb to the early 2020s). In terms of the full investigation: AZD1222 recipients whose second dose came at about 4 weeks and those whose second dose came at about 12 weeks were combined into one group, since spike-specific TCR depth and breadth did not differ between the two schedules. TCR sequencing covered fewer than 250 trial participants: 200 to 210 given two doses of AZD1222 and 26 given two doses of MenACWY control vaccine. Trial participants were enrolled into age subgroups of 18-55, 56-69 and 70-plus years, which contained around 140, 26 and 57 TCR-sequenced participants, respectively. Findings and caveats that apply to the study as a whole: Because no samples from the day 14 peak response were available, repertoires could be characterized only after the peak T cell response. A significant rise in spike-specific TCR breadth and depth was observed after two AZD1222 doses relative to day 0 and relative to MenACWY recipients. The 56-69-year group was small, and its depth increase did not reach significance, likely because of low power. Reportedly, close to half of the unique spike-specific TCRs recognized epitopes lying outside the regions that are mutated in the B.1.351 and B.1.1.7 variants. Most participants were white British and females outnumbered males, and the authors suggested that clonal diversity may have been underestimated. Conclusions about previously exposed vaccinees are limited because only six or seven AZD1222 recipients were SARS-CoV-2 seropositive at baseline. The vaccine-associated CD4 TCRs covered the entire spike protein, and the dominant responses fell in regions 160-218 and 743-854.

The CDR3 regions of human TCRbeta chains were analyzed by immunosequencing. The source study handled its data this way. Repertoire TCRs were checked for matches against a reference library of SARS-CoV-2-specific TCRs that had been generated using the MIRA antigen-specificity platform. Breadth meant the fraction of unique TCRs that were SARS-CoV-2-associated, whereas depth meant the fraction of total T cells that were SARS-CoV-2-associated. Using the MIRA data, each spike-specific TCR was assigned both to the spike region to which the TCR was reactive and to a CD4 or CD8 class. Log10-transformed breadth and depth values were compared by one-way ANOVA with Sidak's multiple comparisons tests. Entries here come from immuneACCESS through TCRdb and include only in-frame sequences with V and J called. Some clones fail to appear in such tables; in the studies checked, an unresolved V gene covers under half of the shortfall, and the cause of the remainder is unknown. V and J calls and clone size follow that table, whereas D and trimming were derived from the DNA. The sample table holds around 100,000 clones, of which about nine tenths were seen once. Together, the top ten hold roughly 1.7% of the sample.

The time point label of this sample denotes: baseline before first vaccination. Vaccinee samples were obtained from the UK trials COV001 and COV002, which included a single-blind randomized controlled phase 2/3 trial of AZD1222 (ChAdOx1 nCoV-19) in healthy adults. For TCRbeta chain sequencing, PBMC samples from trial participants were taken at day 0 and at day 28 after the second dose. Trimming takes 5 bases off V and 3 bases off J; junction bases not matched to a gene: 9. From its cysteine to its phenylalanine, the CDR3 spans 15 amino acids. The kept DNA is CDR3 alone, 45 bases in frame from the first base. CDR1 and CDR2 are read off the germline V gene as SGHTA and FQGNSA.

The sample was peripheral blood, taken on day 0 of AZD1222 vaccination. The sequence derives from an adult in good health. The chain links TRBV7-2 with TRBJ2-5; TRBD1 agrees with 7 junctional bases. The nucleotide sequence reads TGTGCCAGCAGCCAGCGACAGGGAAGGGAAGAGACCCAGTACTTC. It specifies CASSQRQGREETQYF. Where the CDR3 stops, the reference TRBV7-2 and TRBJ2-5 genes take over; the full variable domain is GAGVSQSPSNKVTEKGKDVELRCDPISGHTALYWYRQSLGQGLEFLIYFQGNSAPDKSGLPSDRFSAERTGGSVSTLTIQRTQQEDSAVYLCASSQRQGREETQYFGPGTRLLVL.